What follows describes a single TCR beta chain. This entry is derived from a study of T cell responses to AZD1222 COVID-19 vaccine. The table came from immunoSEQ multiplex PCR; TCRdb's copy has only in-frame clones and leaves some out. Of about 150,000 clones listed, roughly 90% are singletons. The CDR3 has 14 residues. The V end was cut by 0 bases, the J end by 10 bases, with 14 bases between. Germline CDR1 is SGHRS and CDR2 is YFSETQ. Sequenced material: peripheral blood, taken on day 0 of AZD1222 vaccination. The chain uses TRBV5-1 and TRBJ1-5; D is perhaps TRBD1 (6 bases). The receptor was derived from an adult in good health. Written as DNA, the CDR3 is TGCGCCAGCAGCTTGGAGGGGGAAGCGGGTCCCCAGCATTTT. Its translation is CASSLEGEAGPQHF.